This T cell receptor beta chain was sequenced in a study of blood T cell repertoires in COVID-19. Whole-study context: COVID-19 samples collected from the United States, Italy and Spain covered acute and convalescent phases.

Authors' processing steps: Quantification of nucleated cells was approximated via reference gene primer amplification. The protocol was immunoSEQ multiplex PCR, while the TCRdb copy is restricted to in-frame clones and leaves out a portion. V, J and clone size were drawn from that table, and D and trimming were deduced from the DNA. Among 40,000 or so clones, 91% were seen once, and the ten largest hold 2% to 2.5%. V was cut by 7 bases and J by 5 bases, with 14 bases left in between. Germline V CDR1 and CDR2: MDHEN, SYDVKM. This CDR3 has 14 residues. The chain carries TRBV28 and TRBJ1-4; D is possibly TRBD1 (6 bases). This TCR was sampled from a man aged 50 to 59 with active COVID-19. Sequencing was carried out using peripheral blood. CDR3: CASTPGGGNEKLFF. CDR3 DNA: TGTGCCAGCACCCCCGGGGGGGGCAATGAAAAACTGTTTTTT.